Detailed here is one T cell receptor (beta chain). These data come from a study of blood T cell repertoires in COVID-19. The table came from immunoSEQ multiplex PCR; TCRdb's copy has only in-frame clones and leaves some out. The sample records fewer than 300,000 clones, 80% to 90% being singletons. The V end lost 2 bases, the J end lost 1 base, and 6 bases lay between the germline ends. CDR3 size: 13 residues. This sequence was found in a man younger than 30 who had recovered from COVID-19. The chain joins TRBV12-3 or TRBV12-4 to TRBJ2-7; possibly TRBD1 for D (5 bases). The sequenced sample was PBMCs or T cells enriched from blood (not recorded which). The CDR3, as DNA: TGTGCCAGCAGTTTACGACAGTCCTACGAGCAGTACTTC. Encoded protein: CASSLRQSYEQYF.